These 32 T cell receptor beta chains originate from one sample sequenced in a study of shared clonotypes between healthy human individuals. Assay: immunoSEQ multiplex PCR; the TCRdb copy retains only in-frame clones and omits some. The top ten hold about 0.38% of the sample, which has 2 million to 3 million clones, more than 85% seen once. Specimen: naive CD4+ T cells from PBMCs. Sample subset: CD45RA+ positively selected. The receptors come from a man younger than 35 in good health. Some clones in this sample may be carry-over from other donors' samples.

The V and J genes are TRBV28 and TRBJ1-1; D perhaps matches TRBD1 (6 bases). The CDR3 contains 14 residues. Between the trimmed V and J ends, which lost 6 bases and 3 bases, there was a span of 14 bases. Per germline, CDR1 MDHEN and CDR2 SYDVKM. In nucleotides, the CDR3 is TGTGCCAGCAGATCCCCGGGGGCCTACACTGAAGCTTTCTTT. This codes for CASRSPGAYTEAFF.

The chain recombines TRBV11-2 with TRBJ1-1; D gene uncertain. CDR1 is SGHAT, CDR2 FQNNGV, per germline. V dropped 5 bases and J dropped 1 base, with 14 bases sitting between them. This CDR3 region has 15 residues. The CDR3, as DNA: TGTGCCAGCAGCCCAAGGACGGGCCCGAACACTGAAGCTTTCTTT. Its protein is CASSPRTGPNTEAFF. Complete variable domain (other parts from reference TRBV11-2 and TRBJ1-1): EAGVAQSPRYKIIEKRQSVAFWCNPISGHATLYWYQQILGQGPKLLIQFQNNGVVDDSQLPKDRFSAERLKGVDSTLKIQPAKLEDSAVYLCASSPRTGPNTEAFFGQGTRLTVV.

The chain has TRBV11-2 and TRBJ1-2; 10 nucleotides match TRBD1. Trimming took 5 bases from V and 4 from J; bases not matched to a gene: 7. This CDR3 contains 15 residues. The germline gives CDR1 SGHAT, CDR2 FQNNGV. CDR3 residues: CASSPGTGVGYGYTF. In DNA, the CDR3 is TGTGCCAGCAGCCCCGGGACAGGGGTTGGCTATGGCTACACCTTC.

This clone has only one observation. The CDR3 DNA sequence: TGTGCCAGCAGCTTAGTAGGGCTGGAGGGCGTATACGAGCAGTACTTC. It yields the protein CASSLVGLEGVYEQYF. This chain connects TRBV11-2 to TRBJ2-7, with a possible D match to TRBD2 (6 bases). The CDR3 spans 16 residues. The V end was cut by 1 base, the J end by 4 bases, with 17 bases between. CDR1 and CDR2 (germline): SGHAT, FQNNGV.

CDR3 DNA: TGTGCCAGCAGCGACAGGGGAGAGACCCAGTACTTC. Its protein product is CASSDRGETQYF. This rearrangement joins TRBV7-9 to TRBJ2-5; 8 nucleotides align to TRBD1. V was clipped by 5 bases and J by 4 bases; unmatched bases: 0. Germline V lookup: CDR1 SEHNR, CDR2 FQNEAQ (reference sequence). The CDR3 spans 12 residues.

A note on this clone: Mismatch with germline at one junction end may stem from a read error. The chain uses TRBV9 and TRBJ2-5; no clear D. The CDR3 has 12 amino acids. Germline V gene data show CDR1 as SGDLS and CDR2 as YYNGEE. The CDR3 DNA sequence: TGTGCCAGCAGCGCCCCCGCTAGAAGGATGGACTTC. Its translation is CASSAPARRMDF. The variable domain in full, with the rest retrieved from reference TRBV9 and TRBJ2-5, is DSGVTQTPKHLITATGQRVTLRCSPRSGDLSVYWYQQSLDQGLQFLIQYYNGEERAKGNILERFSAQQFPDLHSELNLSSLELGDSALYFCASSAPARRMDFGPGTRLLVL.

Details on this clone: The same CDR3 is also encoded by other DNA sequences in this sample. This rearrangement joins TRBV18 to TRBJ2-5; D is undetermined. The V gene lost 3 bases and the J gene lost 4 bases, with 9 bases spanning the gap. Germline loops: CDR1 KGHSH, CDR2 LQKENI. The CDR3 has 13 amino acids. The CDR3: CASSPLVGETQYF. CDR3 in DNA: TGTGCCAGCTCACCCCTCGTAGGAGAGACCCAGTACTTC.

This chain connects TRBV28 to TRBJ2-3; 9 nucleotides match TRBD2. CDR1 MDHEN and CDR2 SYDVKM come from the germline V gene. Trimming removed 6 bases from V and 2 bases from J; junction bases left unmatched: 9. The CDR3 consists of 16 residues. CDR3 sequence: CASSHSGSPNTDTQYF. The CDR3 DNA follows: TGTGCCAGCAGCCATAGCGGGAGCCCCAACACAGATACGCAGTATTTT.

The chain combines TRBV5-1 with TRBJ2-1; 13 positions match TRBD2. With V trimmed by 3 bases and J by 0 bases, 3 bases remained unmatched. The CDR3 totals 17 residues. Germline V gene sequence: CDR1 SGHRS, CDR2 YFSETQ. CDR3 in amino acids: CASSWGLAGISYNEQFF. CDR3 coding DNA: TGCGCCAGCAGCTGGGGACTAGCGGGGATCTCCTACAATGAGCAGTTCTTC.

The chain joins TRBV4-1 to TRBJ2-5; 7 positions match TRBD2. Trimming removed 3 bases from V and 7 bases from J; junction bases left unmatched: 11. The germline gives CDR1 MGHRA, CDR2 YSYEKL. The CDR3 loop spans 15 amino acids. The CDR3 nucleotides read TGCGCCAGCAGCCATGTCGGGACTACCGGCGGGACCCAGTACTTC. Protein product: CASSHVGTTGGTQYF.

The rearrangement uses TRBV19 and TRBJ1-2, with D tentatively TRBD1 (5 bases). The germline V and J ends were trimmed by 7 bases and 3 bases, with 24 bases remaining between them. The CDR3 loop spans 17 amino acids. Germline CDR1 reads LNHDA; CDR2 reads SQIVND (reference sequence). For the CDR3, the DNA is TGTGCCAGTACCCTACTTTCGACAGTAACTAAATACTATGGCTACACCTTC. Its protein is CASTLLSTVTKYYGYTF.

The rearrangement joins TRBV6-5 to TRBJ2-2; TRBD2 matches 7 bases. Germline V lookup: CDR1 MNHEY, CDR2 SVGAGI. V was pared by 1 base and J by 6 bases, with 8 bases of the junction left unmatched. The CDR3 loop spans 16 amino acids. CDR3 in amino acids: CASSYFWTRGAGELFF. In nucleotides, the CDR3 is TGTGCCAGCAGTTACTTCTGGACCCGGGGGGCCGGGGAGCTGTTTTTT.

A remark on this clone: Other DNA sequences of this sample code for an identical CDR3. V gene TRBV5-1 combines with J gene TRBJ2-3; D unclear. Trimming removed 0 bases at V and 4 bases at J, with 6 bases between. The CDR3 is made up of 13 amino acids. Germline CDR1 is SGHRS and CDR2 is YFSETQ. CDR3 loop: CASSLDPADTQYF. For the CDR3, the DNA is TGCGCCAGCAGCTTGGATCCTGCAGATACGCAGTATTTT. Looking up the rest from reference TRBV5-1 and TRBJ2-3 gives the full variable domain: KAGVTQTPRYLIKTRGQQVTLSCSPISGHRSVSWYQQTPGQGLQFLFEYFSETQRNKGNFPGRFSGRQFSNSRSEMNVSTLELGDSALYLCASSLDPADTQYFGPGTRLTVL.

This chain connects TRBV4-1 to TRBJ2-7; 10 bases are a match to TRBD2. Germline loops: CDR1 MGHRA, CDR2 YSYEKL. CDR3 length equals 16 residues. The V and J ends lost 1 base and 3 bases, in that order; junction bases with no gene match: 6. The CDR3 DNA sequence: TGCGCCAGCAGCCAAGTAAGGGCTAGCGGGAGCTACGAGCAGTACTTC. It is translated as CASSQVRASGSYEQYF.

V is TRBV30 and J is TRBJ2-3; D may be TRBD1 (7 bases). V lost 3 bases and J lost 0, with 13 bases in between. The CDR3 is 15 amino acids. CDR1 and CDR2 (germline): GTSNPN, SVGIG (reference sequence). CDR3 nucleotides: TGTGCCTGGAGGGCGGGACAGACCAGCACAGATACGCAGTATTTT. Translating gives CAWRAGQTSTDTQYF.

In DNA, the CDR3 is TGTGCCATCAGTGAGTCCGCGGGCAGGGTTGGGTACGAGCAGTACTTC. Protein: CAISESAGRVGYEQYF. The rearrangement uses TRBV10-3 and TRBJ2-7, with D perhaps matching TRBD1 or TRBD2 (5 bases each). The CDR3 spans 16 residues. Trimming removed 0 bases from V and 4 bases from J, with 16 bases in between. Germline lookup yields CDR1 ENHRY and CDR2 SYGVKD.

V is TRBV18 and J is TRBJ2-7; no firm D call. CDR3 length: 14 amino acids. Trimming pared 4 bases from V and 3 bases from J, leaving 13 bases between. The germline CDR1 and CDR2 sequences are KGHSH and LQKENI. The CDR3 coding sequence is TGTGCCAGCTCACTAGCCCATACTGGCTACGAGCAGTACTTC. It codes for CASSLAHTGYEQYF.

This sequence joins TRBV29-1 and TRBJ1-2, with D perhaps matching TRBD1 (6 bases). Trimming took off 7 bases at V and 5 bases at J, with 11 bases between the two ends. The CDR3 is 11 amino acids. Germline CDR1 and CDR2: SQVTM and ANQGSEA. CDR3 amino acids: CSAKGGYGYTF. CDR3 bases: TGCAGCGCAAAGGGGGGTTATGGCTACACCTTC.

The chain employs TRBV28 and TRBJ1-1, with D tentatively TRBD1 (5 bases). Trimming shortened V by 3 bases and J by 1 base, and 9 bases separated the two germline ends. Looked up from germline, CDR1 is MDHEN and CDR2 is SYDVKM. This CDR3 is 14 amino acids long. The CDR3 reads CASSLGQWNTEAFF. CDR3 DNA sequence: TGTGCCAGCAGTTTGGGGCAGTGGAACACTGAAGCTTTCTTT.

The gene calls are TRBV5-6 and TRBJ2-5, with D uncertain. The CDR3 length is 12 residues. Germline V gene lookup returns CDR1 SGHDT and CDR2 YYEEEE. V was clipped by 4 bases and J by 5 bases, with 9 bases between them. The CDR3, as DNA: TGTGCCAGCAGCCCCCTTTCGGAGACCCAGTACTTC. It is translated as CASSPLSETQYF.

This clone was recorded once. This chain connects TRBV6-1 to TRBJ2-3, with TRBD2 matching 11 bases. The CDR3 is made up of 13 amino acids. Germline V gene sequence: CDR1 MNHNS, CDR2 SASEGT. Unmatched junction bases numbered 0, after V lost 2 bases and J lost 8 bases. CDR3 residues: CASSELAGGTQYF. The CDR3 DNA reads as TGTGCCAGCAGTGAACTAGCGGGAGGTACGCAGTATTTT.

V usage is TRBV7-2 and J usage is TRBJ1-1; 10 bases match TRBD1. Germline V CDR1 and CDR2: SGHTA, FQGNSA. The trim removed 5 bases at V and 2 bases at J, leaving 8 bases unmatched. The CDR3 totals 16 residues. CDR3 sequence: CASSPDRGRLNTEAFF. CDR3 sequence (DNA): TGTGCCAGCAGCCCCGACAGGGGGCGCCTCAACACTGAAGCTTTCTTT.

The CDR3 DNA follows: TGTGCCAGCAGTTACTACTTGGGGAATCGTGCCTACGAGCAGTACTTC. As protein: CASSYYLGNRAYEQYF. The chain couples TRBV6-5 to TRBJ2-7; no clear D gene. The CDR3 has 16 residues. CDR1 MNHEY and CDR2 SVGAGI come from the germline V gene. V dropped 1 base and J dropped 2 bases, with 15 bases sitting between them.

V gene TRBV6-5 combines with J gene TRBJ2-1; no reliable D call. Looked up from germline, CDR1 is MNHEY and CDR2 is SVGAGI. CDR3 length equals 13 residues. The V gene lost 4 bases and the J gene lost 4 bases, with 8 bases spanning the gap. The CDR3 here is CASSFDPYNEQFF. CDR3 DNA: TGTGCCAGCAGTTTCGACCCATACAATGAGCAGTTCTTC.

The genes are TRBV6-5 and TRBJ2-1, with 10 bases fitting TRBD1. The germline gives CDR1 MNHEY, CDR2 SVGAGI. V was pared by 1 base and J by 8 bases, with 8 bases of the junction left unmatched. CDR3 length: 16 amino acids. CDR3 sequence: CASSYYSRQGAYEQFF. Written as DNA, the CDR3 is TGTGCCAGCAGTTACTATTCACGACAGGGGGCGTATGAGCAGTTCTTC.

This clone was observed a few times. The rearrangement links TRBV9 to TRBJ1-2, with 10 nucleotides matching TRBD1. The CDR3 covers 14 residues. After removal of 5 bases from V and 4 bases from J, the junction contained 5 bases not matched to a gene. Germline V gene data show CDR1 as SGDLS and CDR2 as YYNGEE. The CDR3 loop is CASRRTGGGYGYTF. In nucleotides, the CDR3 is TGTGCCAGCAGAAGGACAGGGGGAGGCTATGGCTACACCTTC.

V and J are TRBV28 and TRBJ1-2; a possible D gene is TRBD1 (6 bases). With 2 bases removed from V and 4 bases from J, the gap between germline ends came to 14 bases. Per germline, CDR1 MDHEN and CDR2 SYDVKM. The CDR3 totals 15 residues. In DNA form, the CDR3 reads TGTGCCAGCAGTTTAGGGGGGGCAGTAATCTATGGCTACACCTTC. Protein sequence: CASSLGGAVIYGYTF.

In the case of this clone: Additional DNA sequences in this sample encode the identical CDR3. The rearrangement joins TRBV19 to TRBJ2-6, with no clear D. Germline V gene data show CDR1 as LNHDA and CDR2 as SQIVND (reference sequence). The V and J ends lost 3 bases and 0 bases respectively, with 3 bases between them. This CDR3 region has 14 residues. CDR3 in DNA: TGTGCCAGTAGTATTGGCTCTGGGGCCAACGTCCTGACTTTC. It encodes CASSIGSGANVLTF. Looking up the rest from reference TRBV19 and TRBJ2-6 gives the full variable domain: DGGITQSPKYLFRKEGQNVTLSCEQNLNHDAMYWYRQDPGQGLRLIYYSQIVNDFQKGDIAEGYSVSREKKESFPLTVTSAQKNPTAFYLCASSIGSGANVLTFGAGSRLTVL.

This chain uses TRBV4-1 with TRBJ2-7; unclear D gene. CDR3 length: 13 amino acids. CDR1 and CDR2 from the germline V gene are MGHRA and YSYEKL. Trimming stripped 4 bases from V and 2 bases from J, with 9 bases between. Here the CDR3 reads CASSRDIAYEQYF. The CDR3, as DNA: TGCGCCAGCAGCCGAGACATAGCCTACGAGCAGTACTTC.

This chain connects TRBV19 to TRBJ2-3; 8 nucleotides line up with TRBD1. V lost 1 base to trimming and J lost 0 bases; unmatched junction nucleotides: 6. This CDR3 spans 17 amino acids. Germline V CDR1 and CDR2: LNHDA, SQIVND (reference sequence). The CDR3 DNA reads as TGTGCCAGTAGTATAGGAGGACAGGGTTTCAGCACAGATACGCAGTATTTT. This gives the protein CASSIGGQGFSTDTQYF.

This clone was recorded once. The sample carries other DNA sequences with the same CDR3. V gene TRBV9 combines with J gene TRBJ2-5; 16 positions agree with TRBD2. The CDR3 is 15 amino acids. Germline trimming cut 7 bases from V and 5 bases from J; bases unmatched to any gene: 5. Germline-derived CDR1 and CDR2 are SGDLS and YYNGEE. As DNA, the CDR3 is TGTGCCAGCTCGCCGGGACTAGCGGGAGGGGAGACCCAGTACTTC. Protein sequence: CASSPGLAGGETQYF.

This rearrangement joins TRBV7-8 to TRBJ2-5; 8 positions agree with TRBD2. The CDR3 consists of 16 residues. Germline CDR1 SGHVS, CDR2 FQNEAQ. The J segment lost 5 bases and the V segment lost 2 bases, leaving 10 bases of the junction unmatched. DNA for the CDR3: TGTGCCAGCAGCTTACGGAGCGGGAGCATCGGCGAGACCCAGTACTTC. Amino acids: CASSLRSGSIGETQYF.